The rows below give T cell receptor beta chains drawn from one sample of a study of T cells in localized non-small cell lung cancer. TCRdb's table, derived via immunoSEQ multiplex PCR, lists solely in-frame clones and lacks some. The sample lists about 28,000 clones, over 85% occurring once. Sequenced material: peripheral blood, taken before any cancer treatment. These receptors all come from a woman between 18 and 50 years old with stage I lung adenocarcinoma. CDR3s include the opening cysteine and the closing phenylalanine or tryptophan. D genes are given only for firm matches. Rows give clone size only sometimes, using once, few, many, or a class for an expanded clone.

TRBJ2-7 | - | TRBV6-6 | 12 | - | CATGRGTYEQYF | TGTGCCACCGGACGTGGGACCTACGAGCAGTACTTC
TRBJ1-5 | - | TRBV6-1 | 16 | - | CASSENGGDRSQPQHF | TGTGCCAGCAGTGAAAACGGGGGCGATCGGAGTCAGCCCCAGCATTTT
TRBJ2-5 | - | TRBV6-1 | 13 | few | CASSLRDGETQYF | TGTGCCAGCAGCCTCCGGGACGGGGAGACCCAGTACTTC
TRBJ2-7 | TRBD1 | TRBV19 | 16 | - | CASSTGQGYGGYEQYF | TGTGCCAGTAGTACCGGACAGGGCTACGGGGGCTACGAGCAGTACTTC
TRBJ2-5 | - | TRBV6-6 | 16 | once | CASSRRTGIGEETQYF | TGTGCCAGCAGCCGACGCACAGGGATTGGGGAAGAGACCCAGTACTTC
TRBJ1-1 | - | TRBV4-1 | 17 | few | CASSPRVGGLVNTEAFF | TGCGCCAGCAGCCCGAGGGTCGGGGGATTGGTTAACACTGAAGCTTTCTTT
TRBJ1-2 | - | TRBV6-5 | 13 | - | CASSYRADYGYTF | TGTGCCAGCAGTTACAGGGCCGATTATGGCTACACCTTC
TRBJ2-7 | TRBD1 | TRBV28 | 16 | - | CASSSTGARPLDEQYF | TGTGCCAGCAGTTCTACAGGGGCCAGGCCCCTGGACGAGCAGTACTTC
TRBJ2-7 | TRBD1 | TRBV6-5 | 14 | - | CASRIGDRGYEQYF | TGTGCCAGCAGAATAGGGGACAGGGGCTACGAGCAGTACTTC
TRBJ2-1 | - | TRBV6-5 | 14 | - | CASKDPGVYNEQFF | TGTGCCAGCAAGGACCCGGGAGTCTATAATGAGCAGTTCTTC
TRBJ1-1 | - | TRBV27 | 13 | once | CASSPGTVLEAFF | TGTGCCAGCAGTCCCGGGACGGTACTGGAAGCTTTCTTT
TRBJ1-2 | - | TRBV15 | 13 | - | CATRDDGVYGYTF | TGTGCCACCCGTGACGACGGCGTCTATGGCTACACCTTC
TRBJ2-7 | - | TRBV19 | 17 | - | CASSTHLGDRGSYEQYF | TGTGCCAGTAGTACCCACCTCGGTGACAGAGGCTCCTACGAGCAGTACTTC
TRBJ2-7 | - | TRBV4-1 | 14 | - | CASSLREGDYEQYF | TGCGCCAGCAGCCTACGGGAAGGGGACTACGAGCAGTACTTC
TRBJ2-3 | - | TRBV11-2 | 14 | once | CASTQGRSTDTQYF | TGTGCCAGCACCCAGGGACGGAGCACAGATACGCAGTATTTT
TRBJ1-1 | - | TRBV11-3 | 14 | - | CASSPQAGRAEAFF | TGTGCCAGCAGCCCCCAGGCAGGCCGTGCTGAAGCTTTCTTT
TRBJ1-1 | - | TRBV28 | 13 | - | CASSFGVATEAFF | TGTGCCAGCAGTTTTGGGGTAGCCACTGAAGCTTTCTTT
TRBJ2-5 | - | TRBV5-5 | 13 | once | CASSLVWGETQYF | TGTGCCAGCAGCTTGGTATGGGGAGAGACCCAGTACTTC
TRBJ1-5 | - | TRBV5-4 | 15 | - | CASSIGTGQNQPQHF | TGTGCCAGCAGCATCGGGACCGGACAAAATCAGCCCCAGCATTTT
TRBJ2-1 | TRBD1 | TRBV9 | 14 | - | CASSPMTGFNEQFF | TGTGCCAGCAGCCCTATGACAGGGTTTAATGAGCAGTTCTTC
TRBJ1-5 | - | TRBV19 | 15 | once | CASSPGFYSNQPQHF | TGTGCCAGTAGCCCAGGCTTCTATAGCAATCAGCCCCAGCATTTT
TRBJ1-5 | TRBD1 | TRBV10-2 | 14 | - | CASSPGQGGQPQHF | TGCGCCAGCAGTCCGGGACAGGGCGGCCAGCCCCAGCATTTT
TRBJ2-7 | - | TRBV15 | 13 | - | CATSRDGQIEQYF | TGTGCCACCAGCAGAGATGGACAGATCGAGCAGTACTTC
TRBJ2-5 | - | TRBV6-1 | 17 | - | CASSDRFATQIGATQYF | TGTGCCAGCAGTGATCGGTTCGCTACCCAAATTGGGGCGACCCAGTACTTC
TRBJ2-1 | - | TRBV11-3 | 13 | once | CASSPGPNNEQFF | TGTGCCAGCAGCCCAGGACCGAACAATGAGCAGTTCTTC
TRBJ2-2 | TRBD1 | TRBV19 | 14 | - | CASSGGQHTGELFF | TGTGCCAGTAGTGGGGGACAGCACACCGGGGAGCTGTTTTTT
TRBJ2-1 | - | TRBV9 | 15 | - | CASSAGPLFNNEQFF | TGTGCCAGCAGCGCGGGACCCCTCTTCAACAATGAGCAGTTCTTC
TRBJ1-3 | - | TRBV7-2 | 15 | - | CASSPRASSGNTIYF | TGTGCCAGCAGCCCAAGGGCGTCCTCTGGAAACACCATATATTTT
TRBJ2-7 | - | TRBV6-1 | 17 | - | CASSETPLGLFDYEQYF | TGTGCCAGCAGTGAAACCCCCCTGGGGCTGTTCGACTACGAGCAGTACTTC
TRBJ2-1 | TRBD2 | TRBV7-9 | 15 | - | CASTQVGLGGNEQFF | TGTGCCAGCACCCAAGTGGGACTAGGAGGCAATGAGCAGTTCTTC
TRBJ1-2 | - | TRBV6-5 | 14 | - | CASSYTGAHYGYTF | TGTGCCAGCAGTTACACGGGGGCCCACTATGGCTACACCTTC
TRBJ2-6 | - | TRBV5-1 | 16 | once | CASSPGWGTGANVLTF | TGCGCCAGCAGCCCAGGATGGGGCACCGGGGCCAACGTCCTGACTTTC
TRBJ1-1 | - | TRBV6-9 | 14 | - | CASSYQRGGTEAFF | TGTGCCAGCAGTTACCAAAGAGGTGGGACTGAAGCTTTCTTT
TRBJ1-1 | TRBD1 | TRBV7-3 | 14 | - | CASSQTGARTEAFF | TGTGCCAGCAGCCAAACAGGGGCGCGGACTGAAGCTTTCTTT
TRBJ1-2 | - | TRBV7-2 | 15 | - | CASLVSGGFGYGYTF | TGTGCCAGCTTAGTGTCAGGAGGATTTGGCTATGGCTACACCTTC
TRBJ2-6 | TRBD1 | TRBV19 | 17 | - | CASSPGQGYGGANVLTF | TGTGCCAGTAGCCCGGGACAGGGGTACGGTGGGGCCAACGTCCTGACTTTC
TRBJ1-3 | TRBD1 | TRBV5-6 | 15 | - | CASSLGTGGGNTIYF | TGTGCCAGCAGCTTGGGAACAGGGGGTGGAAACACCATATATTTT
TRBJ2-2 | TRBD1 | TRBV7-8 | 17 | few | CASSFTFRDRGYGELFF | TGTGCCAGCAGCTTCACCTTCCGGGACAGGGGATACGGGGAGCTGTTTTTT
TRBJ2-1 | TRBD2 | TRBV7-3 | 14 | - | CASSYTSGNNEQFF | TGTGCCAGCAGCTACACTAGCGGGAACAATGAGCAGTTCTTC
TRBJ2-2 | - | TRBV9 | 16 | once | CASSVGGRGNTGELFF | TGTGCCAGCAGCGTAGGTGGCAGGGGGAACACCGGGGAGCTGTTTTTT
TRBJ2-5 | - | TRBV6-5 | 14 | - | CASSFRAKQETQYF | TGTGCCAGCAGTTTCAGGGCTAAGCAAGAGACCCAGTACTTC
TRBJ2-1 | - | TRBV5-1 | 11 | - | CASSLTHEQFF | TGCGCCAGCAGCCTCACACATGAGCAGTTCTTC
TRBJ1-4 | - | TRBV6-1 | 12 | - | CASAGTVEKLFF | TGTGCCAGCGCCGGGACGGTTGAAAAACTGTTTTTT
TRBJ1-6 | TRBD1 | TRBV2 | 16 | - | CASRHGTGVNNSPLHF | TGTGCCAGCAGACACGGGACAGGCGTCAATAATTCACCCCTCCACTTT
TRBJ2-2 | TRBD1 | TRBV5-1 | 15 | - | CASSLVGQGIGELFF | TGCGCCAGCAGCTTGGTGGGACAGGGCATCGGGGAGCTGTTTTTT
TRBJ1-1 | - | TRBV10-3 | 15 | - | CAISGTDSGDTEAFF | TGTGCCATCAGTGGGACAGATTCTGGGGACACTGAAGCTTTCTTT
TRBJ2-7 | TRBD2 | TRBV19 | 15 | - | CASGGGTSGMYEQYF | TGTGCCTCTGGCGGGGGGACTAGCGGGATGTACGAGCAGTACTTC